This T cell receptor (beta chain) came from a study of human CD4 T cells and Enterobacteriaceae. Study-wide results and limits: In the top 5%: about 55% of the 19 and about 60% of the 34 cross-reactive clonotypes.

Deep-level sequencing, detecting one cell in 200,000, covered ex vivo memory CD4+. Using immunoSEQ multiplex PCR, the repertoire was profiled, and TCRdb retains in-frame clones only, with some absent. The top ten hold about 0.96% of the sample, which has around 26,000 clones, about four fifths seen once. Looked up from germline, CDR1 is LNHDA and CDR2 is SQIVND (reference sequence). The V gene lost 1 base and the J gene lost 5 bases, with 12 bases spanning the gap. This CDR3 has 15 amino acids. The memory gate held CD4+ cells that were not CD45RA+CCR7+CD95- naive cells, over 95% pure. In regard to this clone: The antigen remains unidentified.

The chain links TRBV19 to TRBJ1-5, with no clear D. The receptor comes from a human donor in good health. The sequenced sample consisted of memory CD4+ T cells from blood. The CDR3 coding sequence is TGTGCCAGTAGTATAGCCCCATGGCCGGATCAGCCCCAGCATTTT. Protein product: CASSIAPWPDQPQHF.